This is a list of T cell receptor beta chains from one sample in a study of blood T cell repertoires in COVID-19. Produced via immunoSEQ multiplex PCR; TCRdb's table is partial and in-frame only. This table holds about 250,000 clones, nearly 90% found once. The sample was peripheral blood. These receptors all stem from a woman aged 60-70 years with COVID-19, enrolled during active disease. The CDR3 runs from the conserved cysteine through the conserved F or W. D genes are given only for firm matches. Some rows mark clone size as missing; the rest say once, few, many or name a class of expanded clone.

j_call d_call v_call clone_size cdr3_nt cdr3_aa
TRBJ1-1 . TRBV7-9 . TGTGCCAGCAGCCACTCACAGGGCCGGACTGAAGCTTTCTTT CASSHSQGRTEAFF
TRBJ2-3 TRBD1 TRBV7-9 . TGTGCCAGCAGGAACGCCGGGGGACAGGGGTCGGATACGCAGTATTTT CASRNAGGQGSDTQYF
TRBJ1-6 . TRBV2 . TGTGCCAGCAGGGGTAAATCAGGAAATAATTCACCCCTCCACTTT CASRGKSGNNSPLHF
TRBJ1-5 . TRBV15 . TGTGCCACCAGCAGAGATTATGCGTCCGCGAGCAATCAGCCCCAGCATTTT CATSRDYASASNQPQHF
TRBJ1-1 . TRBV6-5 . TGTGCCAGCATTTCCAGGGGAATGAACACTGAAGCTTTCTTT CASISRGMNTEAFF
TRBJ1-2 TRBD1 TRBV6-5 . TGTGCCAGCAGCACTTCGGGACAGGGGGGCTATGGCTACACCTTC CASSTSGQGGYGYTF
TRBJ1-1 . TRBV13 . TGTGCCAGCAGCTTAGCCACCACAGGGAACACTGAAGCTTTCTTT CASSLATTGNTEAFF
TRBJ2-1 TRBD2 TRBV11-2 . TGTGCCAGCGGAAGAGCGGGGGGGGGCTACAATGAGCAGTTCTTC CASGRAGGGYNEQFF
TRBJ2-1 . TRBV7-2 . TGTGCCAGCAGCCCGGAACGGACAGTCGAGCAGTTCTTC CASSPERTVEQFF
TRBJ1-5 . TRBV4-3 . TGCGCCAGCAGCCAAGGCCCAAGGGGGCCCCAGCATTTT CASSQGPRGPQHF
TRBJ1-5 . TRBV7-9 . TGTGCCAGCAGCTTAGCCAGAGGAAATAGCAATCAGCCCCAGCATTTT CASSLARGNSNQPQHF
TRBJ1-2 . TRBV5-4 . TGTGCCAGCAGCTTGGTAGGACCCGGGACTTATGGCTACACCTTC CASSLVGPGTYGYTF
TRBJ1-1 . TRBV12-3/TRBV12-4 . TGTGCCAGCAGTTTTGGGGGAGGCACTGAAGCTTTCTTT CASSFGGGTEAFF
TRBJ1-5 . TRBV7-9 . TGTGCCAGCAGTTACAGTGATCAGCCCCAGCATTTT CASSYSDQPQHF
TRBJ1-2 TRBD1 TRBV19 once TGTGCCAGTAGGAAACTCACAGGGGGCGACCCCAAAGGAACCTATGGCTACACCTTC CASRKLTGGDPKGTYGYTF
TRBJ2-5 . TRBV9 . TGTGCCAGCAGGGGGGCAGGCGAGACCCAGTACTTC CASRGAGETQYF
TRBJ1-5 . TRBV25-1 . TGTGCCAGCAGTGTTCGGGAACAGCCCCAGCATTTT CASSVREQPQHF
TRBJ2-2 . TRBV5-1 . TGCGCCAGCAGCTTGAGTGACAGATCCACCGGGGAGCTGTTTTTT CASSLSDRSTGELFF
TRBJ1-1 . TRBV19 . TGTGCCAGTACCGGAGCGAACACTGAAGCTTTCTTT CASTGANTEAFF
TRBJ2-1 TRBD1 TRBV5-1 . TGCGCCAGCAGCTTGGGCCTCACAGGGGCGGAGGAGCAGTTCTTC CASSLGLTGAEEQFF
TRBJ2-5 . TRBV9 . TGTGCCAGCAGCGTAGGGGCTTTCCCAGGGGAGACCCAGTACTTC CASSVGAFPGETQYF
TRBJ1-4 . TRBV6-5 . TGTGCCAGCAGTCCGGGGGGGTACGATAATGAAAAACTGTTTTTT CASSPGGYDNEKLFF
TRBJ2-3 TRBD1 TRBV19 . TGTGCCAGTAGTGGAAACAGGGGGACAGATACGCAGTATTTT CASSGNRGTDTQYF
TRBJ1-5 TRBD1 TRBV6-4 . TGTGCCAGCAGAGACTCAGGGACAGGGGGCTTCGGCGACAATCAGCCCCAGCATTTT CASRDSGTGGFGDNQPQHF
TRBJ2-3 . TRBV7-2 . TGTGCCAGCAGCTTAGCGCGCGGCGCTAGCACAGATACGCAGTATTTT CASSLARGASTDTQYF
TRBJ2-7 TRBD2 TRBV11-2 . TGTGCCAGCAGCCGACCGGGGGGGCACTACGAGCAGTACTTC CASSRPGGHYEQYF
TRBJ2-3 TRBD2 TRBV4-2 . TGTGCCAGCAGCCAAGACGGCTTGGATCGCGCGGGGGGGTTCGCAGATACGCAGTATTTT CASSQDGLDRAGGFADTQYF
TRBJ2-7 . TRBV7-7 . TGTGCTAGCAGTACAAACAGGGAGCAGTACTTC CASSTNREQYF
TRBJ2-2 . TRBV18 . TGTGCCAGCTCACCCGGCAGCACAGCACGTAGAGAGCTGTTTTTT CASSPGSTARRELFF
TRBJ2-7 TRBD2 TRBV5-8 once TGTGCCAGCAGCGGTTATAGCGGGGGGATCTACGAGCAGTACTTC CASSGYSGGIYEQYF
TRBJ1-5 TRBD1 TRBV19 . TGTGCCAGTACTCCGGTCGAGGGGGCTAATCAGCCCCAGCATTTT CASTPVEGANQPQHF
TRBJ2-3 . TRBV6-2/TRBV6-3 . TGTGCCAGCAGTTTTTCAGGAGATACGCAGTATTTT CASSFSGDTQYF